Described below is a single TCR beta chain sequence and its context. The target of this receptor is not known. No base-level quality is on record; no much larger clone is a single base apart. TCRdb records Illumina NovaSeq 6000 as the sequencer. Using 5'RACE with constant-segment primers, TCRalpha and TCRbeta cDNA libraries were constructed, with sample barcodes and unique molecular identifiers added in the process. Trizol reagent was used to extract RNA from every sample. The libraries were amplified in two PCR steps, and the second step added a second sample barcode and Illumina TruSeq adapters. Libraries were sequenced on an Illumina NovaSeq with 2 x 150 bp paired-end reads. Processing in the source paper ran as follows. Demultiplexing of reads and collapsing into UMI-guided consensus sequences were performed with migec v1.2.7. Using mixcr v2.1.11, the UMI consensuses were aligned to TRA and TRB V and J templates and assembled into clonotypes. A clonotype was counted as expanded or contracted only when both edgeR and NoisET called the clonotype significant, with the noise models trained on biological replicates. edgeR calls used a false discovery rate-adjusted p below 0.01 and a log2 fold-change threshold of 1. As an exploratory analysis of dynamics, max-normalized trajectories of the 1000 most abundant clonotypes were examined with PCA combined with hierarchical clustering. Each responding clone was given a CD4 or CD8 phenotype based on the CD4+ and CD8+ repertoires, which had been sequenced separately. Clones were called with MiXCR by TCRdb after fastp trimmed the public reads at Q25, and only in-frame beta chains were retained. Each record represents a unique CDR3 protein, reported with the most common genes and DNA among its rows. The V and J calls come from TCRdb's annotation, not from the publication. Counted in this sample were about 390,000 distinct CDR3 sequences; approximately 16% of them appeared once. About a fifth of the sample rests with the top ten.

PBMCs were isolated by Ficoll-Paque density gradient centrifugation. The data originate from a study of T-cell memory formation after mild COVID-19 (TCRdb year 2021). For context, the study as a whole: TCR sequence clusters from the two donors were largely donor specific. In two donors, T-cell clones that expanded and contracted after mild COVID-19 were followed by sequencing TCRalpha and TCRbeta repertoires longitudinally. Two young, previously healthy adult volunteers, one female and one male, were included in the cohort. Study-wide findings and limitations: Some responding clones were found in pre-infection memory, which suggests that pre-existing cross-reactive memory T cells took part in the SARS-CoV-2 response. Contracting CD4+ clones were found mainly in CM and EM memory subsets, while CD8+ clones were enriched in EMRA. Whether the second-wave clones peaking on day 37 were SARS-CoV-2 specific was not confirmed. The study included only a couple of mild cases, and larger cohorts that include severe cases with pre-infection samples were judged to be necessary. Clones contracting from day 15 to 85 had balanced CD4/CD8 phenotypes, while a second wave expanding from day 15 to 37 was biased towards CD4+.

Trimming removed 3 bases from V and 4 bases from J, leaving 15 bases between the germline ends. According to the germline V gene (reference sequence), CDR1 reads DFQATT and CDR2 reads SNEGSKA. The CDR3 measures 14 amino acids from cysteine to phenylalanine. The read is trimmed to its CDR3 DNA, 42 bases read in frame from base 1. The chain joins TRBV20-1 to TRBJ1-2; TRBD1 is possibly the D segment (5 matching bases). The receptor was derived from a man in his late teens or twenties who had mild COVID-19 (a few samples of this study predate the infection). The sample titles of this study are shuffled in the database, so cell type and time point are left out; the donor was told from shared clones. The sample comprised PBMCs or a T cell subset sorted from them (not recorded which). The CDR3 region has the sequence CSARWGNFFYGYTF. The DNA is TGCAGTGCTAGGTGGGGCAATTTCTTCTATGGCTACACCTTC.